This T cell receptor beta chain was found in a study of regulatory T cells in long-lasting Graves disease. With iRepertoire HTBI primers and Arm-PCR of CDR3 regions, TCR beta libraries were built. MiXCR, applied by TCRdb to the multiplex PCR reads, yields one record per CDR3 protein. The table includes 500,000 to 700,000 distinct CDR3 sequences, 25% to 35% detected once. This clonotype was recorded a few times. Specified time point: persistent/refractory GD, antithyroid drugs over 5 years with positive TRAb. Scientists built the TCR library using RNA that was extracted from PBMCs. In germline, CDR1 is MDHEN, CDR2 SYDVKM. V dropped 3 bases and J dropped 10 bases, with 10 bases sitting between them. This CDR3 is built from 13 residues.

Sequencing was performed on peripheral blood mononuclear cells (PBMCs), taken when the disease was refractory, from a patient treated with antithyroid drugs. The TCR was taken from a female donor with Graves disease. J is TRBJ1-6 and V is TRBV28; TRBD1 might be the D (5 bases). The CDR3 here is CASSFGGLSPLHF. CDR3 in DNA: TGTGCCAGCAGTTTTGGGGGGTTATCACCCCTCCACTTT. Complete variable domain (other parts from reference TRBV28 and TRBJ1-6): DVKVTQSSRYLVKRTGEKVFLECVQDMDHENMFWYRQDPGLGLRLIYFSYDVKMKEKGDIPEGYSVSREKKERFSLILESASTNQTSMYLCASSFGGLSPLHFGNGTRLTVT.